This T cell receptor (beta chain) was recovered during a study of T cells expressing NK-cell markers. The germline V gene has CDR1 DFQATT and CDR2 SNEGSKA (reference sequence). The CDR3 is made up of 15 amino acids. TCRdb reanalyzed the 5' RACE reads, giving one entry per CDR3 protein sequence and no DNA. The data show hundreds of thousands of distinct CDR3 sequences, and the top ten clones hold around 4%. The sequenced sample was blood T cells: a sorted CD56 or NKG2C T cell subset, CD4+ or CD8+ T cells, or bulk PBMC T cells (not recorded which). The TCR originated in a woman between 18 and 75 years old in good health. The chain couples TRBV20-1 to TRBJ2-7; checking the TCRdb D call of TRBD1 is not possible without DNA. CDR3 loop: CSARASIGGGYEQYF.